Detailed here is one T cell receptor beta chain. Its antigen is not identified. These data are taken from a study of OX40 agonist ivuxolimab in advanced cancers. Study-wide context: Males comprised 82.7% of the group, whose mean age was roughly 60 years (range roughly 20 to 85). Two cutaneous melanoma patients and one hepatocellular carcinoma patient, three in all, had partial responses.

Regarding the study as a whole: CD8+ T cells averaged more expanded clones than CD4+.

Data came from immunoSEQ multiplex PCR; TCRdb stores just in-frame clones and leaves some out. The sample contains 35,000 to 45,000 clones, around 83% of which appear only once. Exclusion of a patient followed from autoimmune disease history or systemic immunosuppression. The receptor was isolated from an adult with an advanced solid tumor such as melanoma, head and neck, liver or kidney cancer. The sequencing here drew on CD4+ or CD8+ T cells sorted from blood, taken in a trial of the OX40 agonist ivuxolimab.

The CDR3 spells CASSLGQGIYNEQFF. In DNA, the CDR3 is TGTGCCAGCAGCTTAGGACAGGGAATCTACAATGAGCAGTTCTTC. The chain is built from TRBV7-3 and TRBJ2-1, with TRBD1 matching over 8 bases. V lost 2 bases and J lost 3; bases outside the gene matches: 3. The CDR3 extends over 15 amino acids. The germline CDR1 and CDR2 sequences are SGHTA and FQGTGA.